Below are 18 T cell receptor beta chains sequenced from a single sample in a study of T cells in localized non-small cell lung cancer. Some clones are missing from TCRdb's copy, which holds only in-frame ones; the method was immunoSEQ multiplex PCR. The table has roughly 48,000 clones, around 82% seen once. The material sequenced was PBMCs, taken before any cancer treatment. The receptors shown here come from a woman between 35 and 70 years old with stage II lung adenocarcinoma.

This chain links TRBV27 with TRBJ1-2, with TRBD1 matching 7 bases. V trimming: 6 bases; J trimming: 5 bases; junction bases outside the gene matches: 12. The CDR3 spans 15 residues. The V gene's germline CDR1 is MNHEY and CDR2 SMNVEV (reference sequence). DNA for the CDR3: TGTGCCAGCAGGCCGACAGGGTGGGGGCTTTATGGCTACACCTTC. Its translation: CASRPTGWGLYGYTF.

DNA for the CDR3: TGTGCCAGCAGCGCCGGGACAGCCTCTGGAAACACCATATATTTT. Amino acid sequence: CASSAGTASGNTIYF. The V and J genes are TRBV9 and TRBJ1-3; 7 bases agree with TRBD1. CDR1 SGDLS and CDR2 YYNGEE come from the germline V gene. Unmatched junction bases numbered 3, after V lost 3 bases and J lost 0 bases. This CDR3 has 15 residues.

This clone was counted a single time. This chain links TRBV10-1 with TRBJ1-2; D gene unclear. V shed 2 bases and J shed 6 bases, with 10 bases lying between them. This CDR3 spans 13 amino acids. The germline gives CDR1 WNHNN, CDR2 SYGVQD (reference sequence). CDR3 loop: CASSESQYDGYTF. In nucleotides, the CDR3 is TGCGCCAGCAGTGAGAGCCAGTACGATGGCTACACCTTC.

This clone turned up a few times. V is TRBV10-3 and J is TRBJ1-1; the D is unclear. This CDR3 contains 12 residues. Germline values: CDR1 ENHRY, CDR2 SYGVKD. The V end lost 6 bases, the J end lost 1 base, and 6 bases lay between the germline ends. CDR3 nucleotides: TGTGCCATCAGATCATGGAACACTGAAGCTTTCTTT. Translation gives CAIRSWNTEAFF.

The CDR3 nucleotides are TGTGCCAGCACCATTGCAGACCTCTATGGCTACACCTTC. It specifies CASTIADLYGYTF. V is TRBV6-1 and J is TRBJ1-2; D remains ambiguous. CDR1 is MNHNS, CDR2 SASEGT, per germline. With 7 bases removed from V and 4 bases from J, the gap between germline ends came to 13 bases. This CDR3 is built from 13 residues.

The chain recombines TRBV5-8 with TRBJ1-3; no clear D gene. The CDR3 consists of 17 residues. Looked up from germline, CDR1 is SGHTS and CDR2 is YDEGEE. The ends were cut back, 0 bases at V and 4 bases at J, with 17 bases in the middle. DNA for the CDR3: TGTGCCAGCAGCTTGGCCCCCACAGCCACGGGAGGAAACACCATATATTTT. This sequence encodes CASSLAPTATGGNTIYF.

The chain uses TRBV5-4 and TRBJ2-1; 9 bases are a match to TRBD1. Germline lookup yields CDR1 SGHNT and CDR2 YYREEE (reference sequence). V dropped 0 bases and J dropped 6; count of bases not matched to a gene: 7. The CDR3 contains 16 residues. CDR3 in amino acids: CASSLGGTGQGNEQFF. CDR3 in DNA: TGTGCCAGCAGCTTGGGGGGGACAGGGCAGGGCAATGAGCAGTTCTTC.

This clone was seen more than once but under ten times. The rearrangement links TRBV28 to TRBJ1-4; D perhaps matches TRBD1 (5 bases). V was shortened by 7 bases and J by 5 bases, with 14 bases between the two germline ends. Germline-derived CDR1 and CDR2 are MDHEN and SYDVKM. CDR3 length equals 14 residues. The CDR3 is CASTGALGNEKLFF. The CDR3 DNA sequence: TGTGCCAGCACCGGGGCCCTAGGAAATGAAAAACTGTTTTTT.

The V call is TRBV19, the J call TRBJ1-5; maybe TRBD1 (5 bases). This CDR3 comprises 15 residues. Looked up from germline, CDR1 is LNHDA and CDR2 is SQIVND (reference sequence). Trimming left V 5 bases short and J 1 base short, with 12 bases between. The CDR3 region is CASSQGAGSNQPQHF. The CDR3 DNA sequence: TGTGCCAGTAGTCAGGGTGCAGGGAGCAATCAGCCCCAGCATTTT. Complete variable domain (other parts from reference TRBV19 and TRBJ1-5): DGGITQSPKYLFRKEGQNVTLSCEQNLNHDAMYWYRQDPGQGLRLIYYSQIVNDFQKGDIAEGYSVSREKKESFPLTVTSAQKNPTAFYLCASSQGAGSNQPQHFGDGTRLSIL.

The chain is built from TRBV6-5 and TRBJ1-5; no clear D. This CDR3 has 15 residues. V lost 2 bases to trimming and J lost 0 bases, with 8 bases between them. Germline CDR1 reads MNHEY; CDR2 reads SVGAGI. The CDR3 coding sequence is TGTGCCAGCAGTTACAAAAAAGATAGCAATCAGCCCCAGCATTTT. This sequence encodes CASSYKKDSNQPQHF.

The rearrangement uses TRBV28 and TRBJ1-3; D is ambiguous. The V and J ends lost 3 bases and 5 bases respectively, with 20 bases between them. The CDR3 length is 17 residues. Looked up from germline, CDR1 is MDHEN and CDR2 is SYDVKM. This chain's CDR3 is CASSFEALGVLRNTIYF. CDR3 DNA: TGTGCCAGCAGTTTTGAGGCTCTCGGGGTTTTAAGAAACACCATATATTTT.

The V call is TRBV30, the J call TRBJ1-2; D unclear. CDR3 length: 13 amino acids. Between the trimmed V and J ends, which lost 0 bases and 4 bases, there was a span of 9 bases. Germline V lookup: CDR1 GTSNPN, CDR2 SVGIG (reference sequence). The CDR3 DNA sequence: TGTGCCTGGAGTGTTGAACGGAGCTATGGCTACACCTTC. It is translated as CAWSVERSYGYTF.

This chain joins TRBV5-6 and TRBJ2-1, with D hard to call. This CDR3 comprises 16 residues. Germline V gene lookup returns CDR1 SGHDT and CDR2 YYEEEE. V was cut by 3 bases and J by 0 bases, with 13 bases left in between. The CDR3 coding sequence is TGTGCCAGCAGCTACTGGTTTTCGAGCTCCTACAATGAGCAGTTCTTC. This translates into CASSYWFSSSYNEQFF.

The chain links TRBV21-1 to TRBJ1-5. TRBV21-1 is a pseudogene segment. The CDR3 extends over 15 amino acids. The DNA of the CDR3 is TGTGCCAGCAGCAAAGATAACCTACCGGTTCAGCCCCAGCATTTT. It translates to CASSKDNLPVQPQHF.

V usage is TRBV29-1 and J usage is TRBJ2-1; D possibly corresponds to TRBD2 (5 bases). The CDR3 covers 14 residues. V lost 3 bases and J 8 bases, leaving 17 bases between the germline ends. Germline values: CDR1 SQVTM, CDR2 ANQGSEA. The chain's CDR3 is CSVEEALGWDEQFF. In nucleotides, the CDR3 is TGCAGCGTTGAGGAGGCACTGGGCTGGGATGAGCAGTTCTTC.

The chain recombines TRBV27 with TRBJ2-5, with D possibly matching TRBD2 (6 bases). The CDR3 runs 14 residues. Germline CDR1 is MNHEY and CDR2 is SMNVEV (reference sequence). With 3 bases removed from V and 0 bases from J, the gap between germline ends came to 8 bases. The CDR3 protein is CASSFGGYQETQYF. CDR3 nucleotides: TGTGCCAGCAGTTTTGGGGGGTACCAAGAGACCCAGTACTTC.

The chain joins TRBV19 to TRBJ2-7; a weak D match, TRBD2 (7 bases). Germline CDR1 and CDR2: LNHDA and SQIVND (reference sequence). Trimming stripped 9 bases from V and 3 bases from J, with 18 bases between. CDR3 length equals 14 residues. The CDR3 DNA is TGTGCCAGCGCGAGAACGGGGGGCCTCTACGAGCAGTACTTC. Protein sequence: CASARTGGLYEQYF.

The chain joins TRBV25-1 to TRBJ1-1; D is unclear. The CDR3 sequence is 13 residues long. Germline V gives CDR1 MGHDK, CDR2 SYGVNS. Between the trimmed V and J ends, which lost 8 bases and 1 base, there was a span of 11 bases. CDR3 residues: CASRTVENTEAFF. CDR3 coding DNA: TGTGCCAGCCGTACCGTCGAGAACACTGAAGCTTTCTTT.